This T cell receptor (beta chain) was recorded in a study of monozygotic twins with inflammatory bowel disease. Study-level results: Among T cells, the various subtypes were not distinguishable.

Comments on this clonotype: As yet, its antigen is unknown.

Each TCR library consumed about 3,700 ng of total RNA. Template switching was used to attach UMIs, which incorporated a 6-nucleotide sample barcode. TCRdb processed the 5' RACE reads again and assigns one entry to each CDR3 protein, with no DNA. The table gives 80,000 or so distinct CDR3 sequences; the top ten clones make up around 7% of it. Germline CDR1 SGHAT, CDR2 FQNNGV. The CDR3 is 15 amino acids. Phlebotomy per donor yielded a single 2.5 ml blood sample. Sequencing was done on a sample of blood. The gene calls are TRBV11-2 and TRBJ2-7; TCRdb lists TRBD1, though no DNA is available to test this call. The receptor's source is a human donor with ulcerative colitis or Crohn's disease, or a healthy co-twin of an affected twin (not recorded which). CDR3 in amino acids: CASSLVGPGTYEQYF. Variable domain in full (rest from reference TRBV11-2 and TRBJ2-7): EAGVAQSPRYKIIEKRQSVAFWCNPISGHATLYWYQQILGQGPKLLIQFQNNGVVDDSQLPKDRFSAERLKGVDSTLKIQPAKLEDSAVYLCASSLVGPGTYEQYFGPGTRLTVT.